The rows below give T cell receptor beta chains drawn from one sample of a study of T cell clusters in autoimmune cytopenias. TCRdb reprocessed the multiplex PCR reads and reports one entry per CDR3 protein, with no DNA. This table lists about 6,000 distinct CDR3 sequences. What was sequenced was peripheral blood. All receptors derive from a human donor with an autoimmune cytopenia or autoimmune hepatitis (not recorded which). CDR3s include the opening cysteine and the closing phenylalanine or tryptophan. Not every row has a clone size; where given, it reads once, few, many or a size class.

clone_size j_call cdr3_length v_call cdr3_aa
- TRBJ2-7 14 TRBV7-9 CASSLAGTAYEQYF
medium-sized TRBJ2-3 14 TRBV6-5 CASSDRRSTDTQYF
medium-sized TRBJ2-3 17 TRBV18 CASSPPGTGGAVDTQYF
medium-sized TRBJ2-5 15 TRBV5-6 CASSISTGRQETQYF
- TRBJ1-1 14 TRBV20-1 CSAREGGRDTEAFF
- TRBJ2-6 16 TRBV11-1 CAGSSPRAGGANVLTF
medium-sized TRBJ1-5 12 TRBV19 CASSIVPQPQHF
- TRBJ1-4 14 TRBV5-4 CASSFGQGTEKLFF
medium-sized TRBJ1-2 16 TRBV6-2/TRBV6-3 CASSPPRQGRGSGYTF
medium-sized TRBJ1-1 15 TRBV27 CASSSRQGGDTEAFF
- TRBJ2-3 17 TRBV30 CAWISQRRTDNTDTQYF
medium-sized TRBJ2-7 15 TRBV27 CASSLGSGGPYEQYF
- TRBJ2-3 16 TRBV5-4 CASSLGVTTSSDTQYF
- TRBJ1-2 16 TRBV6-1 CASSDPQGFGLYGYTF
- TRBJ2-1 16 TRBV7-9 CASSLGRGGGRNEQFF
- TRBJ2-7 13 TRBV15 CATSREGEYEQYF